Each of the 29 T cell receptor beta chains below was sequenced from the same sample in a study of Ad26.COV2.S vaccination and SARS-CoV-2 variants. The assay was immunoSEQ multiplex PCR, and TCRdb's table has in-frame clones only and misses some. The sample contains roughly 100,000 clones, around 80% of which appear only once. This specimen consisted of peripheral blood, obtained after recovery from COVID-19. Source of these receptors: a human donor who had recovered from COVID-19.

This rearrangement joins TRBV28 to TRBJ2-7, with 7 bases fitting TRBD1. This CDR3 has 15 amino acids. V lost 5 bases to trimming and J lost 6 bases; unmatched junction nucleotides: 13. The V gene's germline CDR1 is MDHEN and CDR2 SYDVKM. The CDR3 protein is CASSTRQGFESEQYF. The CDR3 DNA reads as TGTGCCAGCAGTACCAGACAGGGTTTTGAGTCCGAGCAGTACTTC.

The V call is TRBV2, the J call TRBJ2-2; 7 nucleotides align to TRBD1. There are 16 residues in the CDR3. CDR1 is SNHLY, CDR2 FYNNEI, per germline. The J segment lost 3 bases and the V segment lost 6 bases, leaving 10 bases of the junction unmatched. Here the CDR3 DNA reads TGTGCCAGCAGCAAAAAACAGGGGTTGTACACCGGGGAGCTGTTTTTT. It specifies CASSKKQGLYTGELFF.

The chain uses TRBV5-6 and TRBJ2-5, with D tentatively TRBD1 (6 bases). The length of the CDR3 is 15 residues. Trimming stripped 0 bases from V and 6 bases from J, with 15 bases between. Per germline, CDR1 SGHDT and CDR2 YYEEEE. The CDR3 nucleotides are TGTGCCAGCAGCTTGGGAGGACAGTTAAGTAAGACCCAGTACTTC. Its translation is CASSLGGQLSKTQYF.

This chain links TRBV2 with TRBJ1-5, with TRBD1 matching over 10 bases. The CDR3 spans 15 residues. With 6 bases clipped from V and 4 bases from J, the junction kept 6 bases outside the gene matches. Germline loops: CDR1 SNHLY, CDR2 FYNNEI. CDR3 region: CASRYEGQGNQPQHF. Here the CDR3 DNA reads TGTGCCAGCAGATACGAGGGACAGGGGAATCAGCCCCAGCATTTT.

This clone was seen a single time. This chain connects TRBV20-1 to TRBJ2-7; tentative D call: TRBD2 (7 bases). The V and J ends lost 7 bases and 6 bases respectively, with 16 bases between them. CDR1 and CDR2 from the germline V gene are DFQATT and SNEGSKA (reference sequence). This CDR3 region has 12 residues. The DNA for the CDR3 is TGCAGTGTTAGTCGAAGGGGGGGCGAGCAGTACTTC. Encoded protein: CSVSRRGGEQYF.

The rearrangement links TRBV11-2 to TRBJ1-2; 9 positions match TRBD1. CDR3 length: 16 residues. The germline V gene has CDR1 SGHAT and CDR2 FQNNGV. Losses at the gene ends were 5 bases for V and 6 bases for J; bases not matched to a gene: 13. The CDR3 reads CASSPPGQGVVDGYTF. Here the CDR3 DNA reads TGTGCCAGCAGCCCCCCGGGACAGGGTGTCGTGGATGGCTACACCTTC. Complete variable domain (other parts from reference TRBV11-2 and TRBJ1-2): EAGVAQSPRYKIIEKRQSVAFWCNPISGHATLYWYQQILGQGPKLLIQFQNNGVVDDSQLPKDRFSAERLKGVDSTLKIQPAKLEDSAVYLCASSPPGQGVVDGYTFGSGTRLTVV.

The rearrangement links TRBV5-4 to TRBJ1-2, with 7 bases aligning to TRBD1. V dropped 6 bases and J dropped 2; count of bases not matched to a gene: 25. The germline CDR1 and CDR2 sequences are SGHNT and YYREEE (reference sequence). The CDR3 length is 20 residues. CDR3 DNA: TGTGCCAGCACCGCTTTGAGTCCCAAACAGGGGAAGAAGTGGAACTATGGCTACACCTTC. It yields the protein CASTALSPKQGKKWNYGYTF.

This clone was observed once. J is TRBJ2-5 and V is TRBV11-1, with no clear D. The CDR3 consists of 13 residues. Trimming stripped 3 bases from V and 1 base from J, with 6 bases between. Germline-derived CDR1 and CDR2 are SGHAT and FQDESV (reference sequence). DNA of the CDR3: TGTGCCAGCAGCTTGTGGGGCCAAGAGACCCAGTACTTC. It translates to CASSLWGQETQYF.

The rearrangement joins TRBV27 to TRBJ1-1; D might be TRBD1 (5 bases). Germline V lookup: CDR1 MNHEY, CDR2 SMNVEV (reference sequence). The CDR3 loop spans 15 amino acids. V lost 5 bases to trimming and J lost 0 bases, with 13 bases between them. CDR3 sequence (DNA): TGTGCCAGCAGTGCTAGGGGACTTCTGAACACTGAAGCTTTCTTT. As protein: CASSARGLLNTEAFF.

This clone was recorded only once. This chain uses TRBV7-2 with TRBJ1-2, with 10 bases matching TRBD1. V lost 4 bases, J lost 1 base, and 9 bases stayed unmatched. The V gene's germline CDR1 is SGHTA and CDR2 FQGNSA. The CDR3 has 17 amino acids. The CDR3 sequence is CASSSGPGTGVNYGYTF. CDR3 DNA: TGTGCCAGCAGCTCAGGCCCCGGGACAGGGGTTAACTATGGCTACACCTTC.

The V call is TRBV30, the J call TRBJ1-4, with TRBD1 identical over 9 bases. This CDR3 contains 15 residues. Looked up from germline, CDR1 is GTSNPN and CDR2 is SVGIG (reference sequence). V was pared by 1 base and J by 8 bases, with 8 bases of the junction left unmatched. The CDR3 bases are TGTGCCTGGAGTGGATCCGGGACAGGGCGGGAAAAACTGTTTTTT. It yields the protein CAWSGSGTGREKLFF.

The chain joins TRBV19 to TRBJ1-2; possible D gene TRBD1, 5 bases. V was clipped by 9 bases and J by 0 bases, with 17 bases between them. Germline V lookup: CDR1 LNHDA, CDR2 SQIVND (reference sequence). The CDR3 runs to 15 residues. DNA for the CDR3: TGTGCCAGCCAATCACAGGATACTCCTAACTATGGCTACACCTTC. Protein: CASQSQDTPNYGYTF. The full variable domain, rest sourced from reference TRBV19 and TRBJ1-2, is DGGITQSPKYLFRKEGQNVTLSCEQNLNHDAMYWYRQDPGQGLRLIYYSQIVNDFQKGDIAEGYSVSREKKESFPLTVTSAQKNPTAFYLCASQSQDTPNYGYTFGSGTRLTVV.

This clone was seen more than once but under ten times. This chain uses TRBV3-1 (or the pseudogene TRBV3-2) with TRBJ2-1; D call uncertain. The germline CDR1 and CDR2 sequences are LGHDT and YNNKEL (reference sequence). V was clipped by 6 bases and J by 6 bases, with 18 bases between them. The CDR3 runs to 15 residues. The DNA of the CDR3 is TGTGCCAGCAGTCCCCGCGCTTCGTCCGCCAATGAGCAGTTCTTC. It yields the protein CASSPRASSANEQFF.

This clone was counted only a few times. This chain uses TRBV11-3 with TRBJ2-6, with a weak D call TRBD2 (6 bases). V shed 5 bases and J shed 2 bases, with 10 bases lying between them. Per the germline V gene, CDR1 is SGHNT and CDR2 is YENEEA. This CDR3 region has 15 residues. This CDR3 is CASSPGGTGANVLTF. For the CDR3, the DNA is TGTGCCAGCAGCCCTGGGGGGACTGGGGCCAACGTCCTGACTTTC.

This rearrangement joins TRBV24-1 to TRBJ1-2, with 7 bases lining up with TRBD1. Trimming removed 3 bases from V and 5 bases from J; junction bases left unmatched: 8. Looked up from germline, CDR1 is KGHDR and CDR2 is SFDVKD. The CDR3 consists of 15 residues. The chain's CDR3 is CATSDRTGQKYGYTF. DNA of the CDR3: TGTGCCACCAGTGATAGAACGGGACAGAAGTATGGCTACACCTTC.

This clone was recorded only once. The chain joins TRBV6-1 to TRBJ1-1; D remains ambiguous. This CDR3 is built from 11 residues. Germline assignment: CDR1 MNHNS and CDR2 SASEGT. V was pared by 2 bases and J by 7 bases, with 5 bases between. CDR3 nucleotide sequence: TGTGCCAGCAGTGAAACGGGTGAAGCTTTCTTT. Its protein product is CASSETGEAFF.

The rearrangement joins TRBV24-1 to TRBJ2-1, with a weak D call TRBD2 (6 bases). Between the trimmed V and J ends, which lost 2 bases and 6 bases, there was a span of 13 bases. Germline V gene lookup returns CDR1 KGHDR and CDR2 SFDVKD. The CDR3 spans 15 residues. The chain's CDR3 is CATSDWGVSANEQFF. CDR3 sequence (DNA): TGTGCCACCAGTGATTGGGGGGTCTCTGCCAATGAGCAGTTCTTC.

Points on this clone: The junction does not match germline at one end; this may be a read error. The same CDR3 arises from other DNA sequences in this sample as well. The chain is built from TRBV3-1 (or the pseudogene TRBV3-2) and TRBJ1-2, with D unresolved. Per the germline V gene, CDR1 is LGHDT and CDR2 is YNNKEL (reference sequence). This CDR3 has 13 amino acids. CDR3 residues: CASSQVSTDGYTF. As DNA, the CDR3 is TGTGCCAGCAGCCAAGTTAGTACAGACGGCTACACTTTC.

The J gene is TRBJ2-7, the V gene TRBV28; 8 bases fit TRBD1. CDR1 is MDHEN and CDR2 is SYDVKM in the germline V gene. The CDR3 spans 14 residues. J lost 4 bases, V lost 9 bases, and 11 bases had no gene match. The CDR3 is CASSSGTGVYEQYF. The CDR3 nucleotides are TGTGCCAGTTCCTCCGGGACAGGAGTTTACGAGCAGTACTTC.

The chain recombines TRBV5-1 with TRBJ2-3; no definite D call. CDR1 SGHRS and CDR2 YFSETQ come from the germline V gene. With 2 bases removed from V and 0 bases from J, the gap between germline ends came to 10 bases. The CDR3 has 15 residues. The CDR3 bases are TGCGCCAGCAGCTTACTACAGACTAGCACAGATACGCAGTATTTT. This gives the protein CASSLLQTSTDTQYF. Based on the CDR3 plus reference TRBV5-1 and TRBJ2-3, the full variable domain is KAGVTQTPRYLIKTRGQQVTLSCSPISGHRSVSWYQQTPGQGLQFLFEYFSETQRNKGNFPGRFSGRQFSNSRSEMNVSTLELGDSALYLCASSLLQTSTDTQYFGPGTRLTVL.

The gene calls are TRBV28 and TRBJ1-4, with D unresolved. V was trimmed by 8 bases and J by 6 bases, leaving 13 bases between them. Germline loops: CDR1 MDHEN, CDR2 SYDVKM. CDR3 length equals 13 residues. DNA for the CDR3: TGTGCCAGCCAGCCCCCTGGAGATGAAAAACTGTTTTTT. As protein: CASQPPGDEKLFF.

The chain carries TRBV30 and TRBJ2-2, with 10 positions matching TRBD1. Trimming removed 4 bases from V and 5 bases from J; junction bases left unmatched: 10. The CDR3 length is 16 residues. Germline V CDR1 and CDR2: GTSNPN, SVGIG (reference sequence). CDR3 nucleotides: TGTGCCTGGACGTGGGACAGGGGTTTGATTACCGGGGAGCTGTTTTTT. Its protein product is CAWTWDRGLITGELFF.

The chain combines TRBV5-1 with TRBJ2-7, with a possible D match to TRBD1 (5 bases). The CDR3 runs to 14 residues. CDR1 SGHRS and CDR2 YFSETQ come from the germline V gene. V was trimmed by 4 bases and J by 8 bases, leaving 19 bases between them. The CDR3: CASSPMDVRDKQYF. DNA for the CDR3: TGCGCCAGCAGCCCAATGGACGTCAGGGATAAGCAGTACTTC. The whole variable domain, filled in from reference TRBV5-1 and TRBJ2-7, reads KAGVTQTPRYLIKTRGQQVTLSCSPISGHRSVSWYQQTPGQGLQFLFEYFSETQRNKGNFPGRFSGRQFSNSRSEMNVSTLELGDSALYLCASSPMDVRDKQYFGPGTRLTVT.

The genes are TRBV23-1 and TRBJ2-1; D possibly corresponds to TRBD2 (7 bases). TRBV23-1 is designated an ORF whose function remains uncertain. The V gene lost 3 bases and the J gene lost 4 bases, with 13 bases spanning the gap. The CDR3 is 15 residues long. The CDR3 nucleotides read TGCGCCAGCAGTCAGCGGGGGCCACCATACAATGAGCAGTTCTTC. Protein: CASSQRGPPYNEQFF.

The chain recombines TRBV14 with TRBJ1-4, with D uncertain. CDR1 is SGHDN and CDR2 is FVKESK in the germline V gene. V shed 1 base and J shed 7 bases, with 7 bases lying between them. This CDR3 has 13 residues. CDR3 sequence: CASSQGAVEKLFF. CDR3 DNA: TGTGCCAGCAGCCAAGGGGCTGTTGAAAAACTGTTTTTT.

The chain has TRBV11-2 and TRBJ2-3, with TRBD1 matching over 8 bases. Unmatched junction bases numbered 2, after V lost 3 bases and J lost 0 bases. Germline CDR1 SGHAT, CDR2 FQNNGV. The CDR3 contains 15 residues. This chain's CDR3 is CASSFNRGSTDTQYF. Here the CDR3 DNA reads TGTGCCAGCAGCTTTAACAGGGGGAGCACAGATACGCAGTATTTT.

CDR3 in DNA: TGCGCCAGCAGCCTTGGTGCGGGACTCAACACCGGGGAGCTGTTTTTT. Its translation: CASSLGAGLNTGELFF. The gene calls are TRBV5-1 and TRBJ2-2; possibly TRBD2 for D (6 bases). The CDR3 spans 16 residues. Trimming cost V 4 bases and J 2 bases, with 15 bases left between them. Germline V gives CDR1 SGHRS, CDR2 YFSETQ.

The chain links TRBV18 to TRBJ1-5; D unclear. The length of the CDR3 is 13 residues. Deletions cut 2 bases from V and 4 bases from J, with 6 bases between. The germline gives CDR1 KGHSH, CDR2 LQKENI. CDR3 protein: CASSPGQNQPQHF. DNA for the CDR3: TGTGCCAGCTCACCAGGGCAAAATCAGCCCCAGCATTTT.

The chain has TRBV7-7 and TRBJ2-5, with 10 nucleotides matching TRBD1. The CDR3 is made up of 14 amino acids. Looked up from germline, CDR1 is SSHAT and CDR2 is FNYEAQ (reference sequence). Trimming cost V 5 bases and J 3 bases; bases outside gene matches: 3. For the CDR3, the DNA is TGTGCCAGCAGCCCCGGGACAGGGGAAGAGACCCAGTACTTC. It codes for CASSPGTGEETQYF.